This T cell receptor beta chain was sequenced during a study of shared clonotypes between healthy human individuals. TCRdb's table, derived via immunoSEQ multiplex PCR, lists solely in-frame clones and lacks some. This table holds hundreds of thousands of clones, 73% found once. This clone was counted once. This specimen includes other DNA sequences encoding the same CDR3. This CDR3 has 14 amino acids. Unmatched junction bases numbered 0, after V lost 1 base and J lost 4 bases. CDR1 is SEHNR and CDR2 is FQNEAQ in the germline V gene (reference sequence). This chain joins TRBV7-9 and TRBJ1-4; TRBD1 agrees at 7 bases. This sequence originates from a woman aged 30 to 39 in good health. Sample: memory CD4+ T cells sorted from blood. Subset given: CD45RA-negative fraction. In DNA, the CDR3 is TGTGCCAGCAGCTTAGGACAGGGTAATGAAAAACTGTTTTTT. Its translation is CASSLGQGNEKLFF.